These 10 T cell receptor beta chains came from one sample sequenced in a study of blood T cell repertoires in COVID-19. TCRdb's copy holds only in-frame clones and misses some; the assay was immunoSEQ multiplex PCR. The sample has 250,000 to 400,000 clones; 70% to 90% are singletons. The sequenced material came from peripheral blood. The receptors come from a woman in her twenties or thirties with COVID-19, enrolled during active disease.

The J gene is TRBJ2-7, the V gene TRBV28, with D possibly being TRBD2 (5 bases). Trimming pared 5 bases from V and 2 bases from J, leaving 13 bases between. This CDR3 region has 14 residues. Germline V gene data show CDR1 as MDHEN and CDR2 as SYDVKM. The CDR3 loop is CASSPLLGAYEQYF. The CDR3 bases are TGTGCCAGCAGTCCTCTTCTCGGGGCCTACGAGCAGTACTTC. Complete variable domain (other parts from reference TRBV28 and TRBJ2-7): DVKVTQSSRYLVKRTGEKVFLECVQDMDHENMFWYRQDPGLGLRLIYFSYDVKMKEKGDIPEGYSVSREKKERFSLILESASTNQTSMYLCASSPLLGAYEQYFGPGTRLTVT.

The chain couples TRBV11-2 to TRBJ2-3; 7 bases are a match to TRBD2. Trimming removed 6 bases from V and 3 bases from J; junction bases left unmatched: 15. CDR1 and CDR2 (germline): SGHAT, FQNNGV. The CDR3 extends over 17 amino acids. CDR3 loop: CASSHSGRGRRTDTQYF. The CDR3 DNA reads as TGTGCCAGCAGTCATTCGGGTCGCGGGAGAAGGACAGATACGCAGTATTTT.

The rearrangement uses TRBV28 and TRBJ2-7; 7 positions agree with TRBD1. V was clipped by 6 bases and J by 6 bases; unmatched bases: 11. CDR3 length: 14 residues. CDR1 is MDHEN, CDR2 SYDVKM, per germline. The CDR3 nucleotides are TGTGCCAGCAGCTCCCGACAGGGATGGCGCGAGCAGTACGTC. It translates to CASSSRQGWREQYV.

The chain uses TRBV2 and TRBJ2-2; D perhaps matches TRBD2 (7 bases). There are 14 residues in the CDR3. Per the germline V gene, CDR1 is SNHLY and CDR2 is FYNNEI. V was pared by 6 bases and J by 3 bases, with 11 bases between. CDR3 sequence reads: CASRARGHTGELFF. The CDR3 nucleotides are TGTGCCAGCAGAGCGCGGGGGCACACCGGGGAGCTGTTTTTT.

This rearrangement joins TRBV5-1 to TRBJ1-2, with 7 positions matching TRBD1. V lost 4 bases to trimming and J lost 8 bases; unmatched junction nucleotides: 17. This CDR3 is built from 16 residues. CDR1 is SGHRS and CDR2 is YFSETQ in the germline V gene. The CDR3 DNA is TGCGCCAGCAGCCAGGTACCGGGACAGCGTGTTCGGGGCTACACCTTC. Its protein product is CASSQVPGQRVRGYTF.

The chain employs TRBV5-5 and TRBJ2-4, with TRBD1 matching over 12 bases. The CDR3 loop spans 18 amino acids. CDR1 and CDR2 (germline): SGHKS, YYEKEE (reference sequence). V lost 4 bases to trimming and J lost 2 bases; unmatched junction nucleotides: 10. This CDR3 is CASSEAGQGAGTKNIQYF. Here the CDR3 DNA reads TGTGCCAGCAGCGAAGCGGGACAGGGGGCCGGAACCAAAAACATTCAGTACTTC.

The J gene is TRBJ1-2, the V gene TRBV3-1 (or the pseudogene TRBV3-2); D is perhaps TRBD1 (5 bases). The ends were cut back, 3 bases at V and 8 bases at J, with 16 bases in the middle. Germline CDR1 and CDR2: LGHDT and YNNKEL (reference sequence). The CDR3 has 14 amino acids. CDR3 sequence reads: CASSHAGREGGYTF. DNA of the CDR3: TGTGCCAGCAGCCACGCGGGGAGGGAGGGGGGCTACACCTTC.

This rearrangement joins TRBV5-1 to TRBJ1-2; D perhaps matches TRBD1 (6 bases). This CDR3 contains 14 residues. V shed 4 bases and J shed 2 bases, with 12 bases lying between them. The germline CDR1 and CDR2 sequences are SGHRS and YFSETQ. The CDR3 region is CASSQTQGNYGYTF. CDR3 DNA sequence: TGCGCCAGCAGCCAAACTCAGGGGAACTATGGCTACACCTTC.

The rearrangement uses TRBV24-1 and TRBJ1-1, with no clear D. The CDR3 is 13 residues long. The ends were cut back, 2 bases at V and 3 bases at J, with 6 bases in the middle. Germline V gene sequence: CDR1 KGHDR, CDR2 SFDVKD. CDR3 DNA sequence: TGTGCCACCAGTGATTCCGGGTACACTGAAGCTTTCTTT. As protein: CATSDSGYTEAFF.

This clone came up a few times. CDR3 coding DNA: TGTGCCAGCAGCTTTCCGACGGACTCTCAAGAGACCCAGTACTTC. Translation gives CASSFPTDSQETQYF. The chain joins TRBV7-9 to TRBJ2-5; the D gene is possibly TRBD2 (5 bases). Trimming took 3 bases from V and 2 from J, leaving 13 bases between them. There are 15 residues in the CDR3. Germline V CDR1 and CDR2: SEHNR, FQNEAQ (reference sequence).